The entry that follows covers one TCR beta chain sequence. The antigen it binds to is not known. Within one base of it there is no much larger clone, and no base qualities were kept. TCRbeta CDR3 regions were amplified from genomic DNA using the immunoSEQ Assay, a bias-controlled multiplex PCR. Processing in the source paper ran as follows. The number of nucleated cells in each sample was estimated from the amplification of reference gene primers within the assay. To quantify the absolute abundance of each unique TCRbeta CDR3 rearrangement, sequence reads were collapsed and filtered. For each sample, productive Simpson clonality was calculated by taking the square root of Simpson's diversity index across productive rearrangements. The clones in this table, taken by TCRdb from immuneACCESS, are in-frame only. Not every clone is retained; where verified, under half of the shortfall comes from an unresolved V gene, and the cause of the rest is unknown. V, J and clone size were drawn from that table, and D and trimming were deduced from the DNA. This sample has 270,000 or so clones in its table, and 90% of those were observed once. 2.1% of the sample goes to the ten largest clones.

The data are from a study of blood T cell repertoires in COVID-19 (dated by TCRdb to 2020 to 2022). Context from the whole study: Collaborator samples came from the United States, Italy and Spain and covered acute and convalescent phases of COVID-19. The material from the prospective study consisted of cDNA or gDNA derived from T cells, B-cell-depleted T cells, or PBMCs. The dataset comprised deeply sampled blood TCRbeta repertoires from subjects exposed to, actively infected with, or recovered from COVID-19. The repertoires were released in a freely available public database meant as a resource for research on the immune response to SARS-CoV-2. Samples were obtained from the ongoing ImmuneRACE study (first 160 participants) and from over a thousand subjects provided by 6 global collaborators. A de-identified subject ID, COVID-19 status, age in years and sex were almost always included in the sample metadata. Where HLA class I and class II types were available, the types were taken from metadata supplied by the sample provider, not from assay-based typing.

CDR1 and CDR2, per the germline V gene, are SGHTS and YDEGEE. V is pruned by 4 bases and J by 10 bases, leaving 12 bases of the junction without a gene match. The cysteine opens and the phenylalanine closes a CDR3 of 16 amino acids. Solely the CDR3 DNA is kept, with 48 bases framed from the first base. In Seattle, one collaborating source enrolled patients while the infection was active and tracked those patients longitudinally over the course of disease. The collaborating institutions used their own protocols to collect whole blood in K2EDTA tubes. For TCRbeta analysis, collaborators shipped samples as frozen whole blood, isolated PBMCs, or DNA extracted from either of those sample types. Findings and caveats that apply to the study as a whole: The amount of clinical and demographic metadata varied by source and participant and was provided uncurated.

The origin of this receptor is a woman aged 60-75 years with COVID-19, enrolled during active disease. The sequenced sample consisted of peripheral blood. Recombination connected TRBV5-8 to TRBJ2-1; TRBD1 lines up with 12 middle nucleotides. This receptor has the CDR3 CASSRTPGQGAWEQFF. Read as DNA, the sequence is TGTGCCAGCAGCCGGACTCCGGGACAGGGGGCTTGGGAGCAGTTCTTC.